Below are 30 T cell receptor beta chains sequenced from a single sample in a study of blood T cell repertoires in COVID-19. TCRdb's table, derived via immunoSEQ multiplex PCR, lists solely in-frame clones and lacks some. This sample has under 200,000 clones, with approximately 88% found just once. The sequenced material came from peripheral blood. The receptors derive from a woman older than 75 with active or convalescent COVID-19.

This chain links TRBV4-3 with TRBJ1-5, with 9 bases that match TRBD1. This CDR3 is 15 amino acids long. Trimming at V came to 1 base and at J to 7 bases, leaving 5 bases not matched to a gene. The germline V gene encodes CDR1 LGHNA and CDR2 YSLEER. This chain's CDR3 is CASSQVTGGGQPQHF. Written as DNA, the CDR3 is TGCGCCAGCAGCCAAGTGACAGGGGGTGGGCAGCCCCAGCATTTT.

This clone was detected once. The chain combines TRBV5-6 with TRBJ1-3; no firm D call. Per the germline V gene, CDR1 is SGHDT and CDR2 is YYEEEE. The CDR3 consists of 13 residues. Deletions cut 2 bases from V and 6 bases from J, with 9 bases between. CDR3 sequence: CASSFGEENTIYF. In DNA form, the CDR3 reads TGTGCCAGCAGCTTCGGGGAAGAAAACACCATATATTTT.

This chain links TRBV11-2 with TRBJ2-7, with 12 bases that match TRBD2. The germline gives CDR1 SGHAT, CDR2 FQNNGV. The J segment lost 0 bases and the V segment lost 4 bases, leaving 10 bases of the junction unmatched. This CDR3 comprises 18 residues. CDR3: CASSSRGLAGGSSYEQYF. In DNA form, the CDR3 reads TGTGCCAGCAGCTCGCGGGGTCTAGCGGGGGGGTCCTCCTACGAGCAGTACTTC.

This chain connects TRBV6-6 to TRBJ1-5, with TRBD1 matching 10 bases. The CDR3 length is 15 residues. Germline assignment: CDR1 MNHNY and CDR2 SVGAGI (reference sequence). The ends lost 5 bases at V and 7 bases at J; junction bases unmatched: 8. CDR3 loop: CASSQTGGVPQPQHF. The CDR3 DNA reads TGTGCCAGCAGTCAGACAGGGGGCGTACCCCAGCCCCAGCATTTT.

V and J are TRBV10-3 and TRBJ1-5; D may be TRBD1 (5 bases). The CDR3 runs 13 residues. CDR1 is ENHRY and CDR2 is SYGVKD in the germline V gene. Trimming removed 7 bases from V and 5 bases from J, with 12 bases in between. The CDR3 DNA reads TGTGCCATCATGGGGGGGAGGGATCAGCCCCAGCATTTT. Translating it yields CAIMGGRDQPQHF.

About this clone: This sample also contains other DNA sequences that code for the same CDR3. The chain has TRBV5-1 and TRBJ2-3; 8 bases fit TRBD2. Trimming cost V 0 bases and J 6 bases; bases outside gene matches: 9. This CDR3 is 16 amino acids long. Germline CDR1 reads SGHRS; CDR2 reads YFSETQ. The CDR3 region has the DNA TGCGCCAGCAGCTTGGTATTGGCGGGGGGTTCCGATACGCAGTATTTT. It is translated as CASSLVLAGGSDTQYF.

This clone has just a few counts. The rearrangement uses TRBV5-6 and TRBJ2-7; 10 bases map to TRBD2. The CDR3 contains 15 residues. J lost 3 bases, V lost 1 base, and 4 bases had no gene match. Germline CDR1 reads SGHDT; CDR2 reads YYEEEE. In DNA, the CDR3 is TGTGCCAGCAGCTTGTCGGGACTAGCGATCTACGAGCAGTACTTC. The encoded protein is CASSLSGLAIYEQYF.

The CDR3 DNA reads TGTGCCAGCAGAGCCGACAGGACTCCTTACAATGAGCAGTTCTTC. Translation: CASRADRTPYNEQFF. The genes are TRBV7-2 and TRBJ2-1; tentative D call: TRBD1 (6 bases). Germline assignment: CDR1 SGHTA and CDR2 FQGNSA. CDR3 size: 15 residues. The V end lost 6 bases, the J end lost 4 bases, and 16 bases lay between the germline ends.

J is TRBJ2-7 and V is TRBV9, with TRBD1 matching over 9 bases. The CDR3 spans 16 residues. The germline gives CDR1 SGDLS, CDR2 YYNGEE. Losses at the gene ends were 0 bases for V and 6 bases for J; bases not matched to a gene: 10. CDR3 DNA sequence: TGTGCCAGCAGCGTAGACGTAGGACAGGGGAAGTCCGAGCAGTACTTC. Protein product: CASSVDVGQGKSEQYF.

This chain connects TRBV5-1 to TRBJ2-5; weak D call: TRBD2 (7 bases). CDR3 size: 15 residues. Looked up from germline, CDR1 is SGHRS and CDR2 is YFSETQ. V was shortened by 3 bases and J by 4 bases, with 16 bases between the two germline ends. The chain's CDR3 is CASSSLGGPGETQYF. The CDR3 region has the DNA TGCGCCAGCAGCTCACTGGGGGGGCCTGGAGAGACCCAGTACTTC.

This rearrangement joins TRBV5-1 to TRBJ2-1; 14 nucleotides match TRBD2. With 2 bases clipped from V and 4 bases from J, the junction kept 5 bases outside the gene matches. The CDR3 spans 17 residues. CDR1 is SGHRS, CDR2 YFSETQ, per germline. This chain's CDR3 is CASSFLGLAGVYNEQFF. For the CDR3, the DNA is TGCGCCAGCAGCTTTCTGGGACTAGCGGGGGTTTACAATGAGCAGTTCTTC.

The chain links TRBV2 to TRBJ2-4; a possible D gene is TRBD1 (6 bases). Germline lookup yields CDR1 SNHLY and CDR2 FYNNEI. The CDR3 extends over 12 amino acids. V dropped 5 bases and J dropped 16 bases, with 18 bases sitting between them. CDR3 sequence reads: CASSPRQAVGYF. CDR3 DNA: TGTGCCAGCAGTCCACGACAGGCCGTGGGATACTTC.

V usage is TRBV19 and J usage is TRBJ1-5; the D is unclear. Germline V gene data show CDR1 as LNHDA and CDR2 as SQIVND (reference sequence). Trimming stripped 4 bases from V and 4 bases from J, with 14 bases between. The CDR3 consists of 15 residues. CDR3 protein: CASSNTRGLNQPQHF. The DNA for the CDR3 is TGTGCCAGTAGTAACACACGAGGCCTAAATCAGCCCCAGCATTTT.

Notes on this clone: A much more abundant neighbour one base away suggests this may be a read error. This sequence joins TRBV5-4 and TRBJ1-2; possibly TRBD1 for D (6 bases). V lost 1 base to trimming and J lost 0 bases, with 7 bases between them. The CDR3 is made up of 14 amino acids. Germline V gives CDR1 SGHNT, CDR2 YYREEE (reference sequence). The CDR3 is CASSLTGSNYGYTF. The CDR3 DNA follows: TGTGCCAGCAGCTTGACAGGGTCTAACTATGGCTACACCTTC.

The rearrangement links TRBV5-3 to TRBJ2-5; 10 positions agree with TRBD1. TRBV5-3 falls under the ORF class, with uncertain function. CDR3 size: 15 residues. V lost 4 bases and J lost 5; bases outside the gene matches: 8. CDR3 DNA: TGTGCCAGAAGCCAGAGACAGGGGGCCCGGGAGACCCAGTACTTC. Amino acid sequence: CARSQRQGARETQYF.

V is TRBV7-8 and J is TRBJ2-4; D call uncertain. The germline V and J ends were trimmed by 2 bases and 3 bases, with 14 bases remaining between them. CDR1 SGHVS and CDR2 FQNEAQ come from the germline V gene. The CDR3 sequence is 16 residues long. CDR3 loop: CASSLRSAANKNIQYF. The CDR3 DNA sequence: TGTGCCAGCAGCTTACGGTCCGCGGCCAACAAAAACATTCAGTACTTC.

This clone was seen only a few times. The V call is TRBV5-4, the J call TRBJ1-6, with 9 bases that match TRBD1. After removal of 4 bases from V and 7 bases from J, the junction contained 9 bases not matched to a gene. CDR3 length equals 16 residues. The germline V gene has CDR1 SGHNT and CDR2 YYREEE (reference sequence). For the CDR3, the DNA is TGTGCCAGCAGCAACGGAGGGACAGGGAAGAATTCACCCCTCCACTTT. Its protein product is CASSNGGTGKNSPLHF.

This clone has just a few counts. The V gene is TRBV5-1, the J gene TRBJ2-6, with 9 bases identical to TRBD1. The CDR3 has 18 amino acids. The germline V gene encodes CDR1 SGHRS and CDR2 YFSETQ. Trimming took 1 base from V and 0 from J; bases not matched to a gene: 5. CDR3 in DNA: TGCGCCAGCAGCTTGACAGGGGGCCTCAGCTCTGGGGCCAACGTCCTGACTTTC. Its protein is CASSLTGGLSSGANVLTF.

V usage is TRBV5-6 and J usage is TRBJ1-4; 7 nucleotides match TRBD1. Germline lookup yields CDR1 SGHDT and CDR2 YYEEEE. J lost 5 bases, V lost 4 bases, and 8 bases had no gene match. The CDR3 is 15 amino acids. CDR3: CASSLRQGQNEKLFF. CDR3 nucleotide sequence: TGTGCCAGCAGCCTGAGACAGGGCCAGAATGAAAAACTGTTTTTT.

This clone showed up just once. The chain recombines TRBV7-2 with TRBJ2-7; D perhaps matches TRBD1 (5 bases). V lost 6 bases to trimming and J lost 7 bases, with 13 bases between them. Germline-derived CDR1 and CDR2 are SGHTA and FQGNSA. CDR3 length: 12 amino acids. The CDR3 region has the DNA TGTGCCAGCAGTTCTGGGGCTTGGGAGCAGTACTTC. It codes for CASSSGAWEQYF.

CDR3 loop: CASSQGTENTEAFF. The DNA of the CDR3 is TGCGCCAGCAGCCAAGGAACTGAGAACACTGAAGCTTTCTTT. V and J are TRBV4-3 and TRBJ1-1; D not certain. V was shortened by 1 base and J by 1 base, with 7 bases between the two germline ends. The germline CDR1 and CDR2 sequences are LGHNA and YSLEER. The length of the CDR3 is 14 residues.

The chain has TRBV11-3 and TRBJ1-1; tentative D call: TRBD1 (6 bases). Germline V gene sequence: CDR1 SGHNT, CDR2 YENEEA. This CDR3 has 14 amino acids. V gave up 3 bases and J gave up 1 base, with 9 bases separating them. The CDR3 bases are TGTGCCAGCAGCTTCTCAGGGGAGAACACTGAAGCTTTCTTT. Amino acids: CASSFSGENTEAFF. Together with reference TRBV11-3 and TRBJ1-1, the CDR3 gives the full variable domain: EAGVVQSPRYKIIEKKQPVAFWCNPISGHNTLYWYLQNLGQGPELLIRYENEEAVDDSQLPKDRFSAERLKGVDSTLKIQPAELGDSAVYLCASSFSGENTEAFFGQGTRLTVV.

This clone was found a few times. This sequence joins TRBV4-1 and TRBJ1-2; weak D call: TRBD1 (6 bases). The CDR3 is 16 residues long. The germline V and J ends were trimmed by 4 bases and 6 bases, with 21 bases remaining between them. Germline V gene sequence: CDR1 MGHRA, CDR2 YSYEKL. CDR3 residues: CASSRSPTGSGDGYTF. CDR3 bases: TGCGCCAGCAGCCGTTCGCCCACAGGGTCTGGCGATGGCTACACCTTC.

In DNA form, the CDR3 reads TGTGCCAGCAGCCAACTTCGGGGGACGGTGAACACCGGGGAGCTGTTTTTT. Amino acid sequence: CASSQLRGTVNTGELFF. The chain combines TRBV14 with TRBJ2-2, with TRBD2 as a possible D gene (6 bases). The V end was cut by 2 bases, the J end by 1 base, with 14 bases between. CDR1 is SGHDN and CDR2 is FVKESK in the germline V gene. The CDR3 extends over 17 amino acids.

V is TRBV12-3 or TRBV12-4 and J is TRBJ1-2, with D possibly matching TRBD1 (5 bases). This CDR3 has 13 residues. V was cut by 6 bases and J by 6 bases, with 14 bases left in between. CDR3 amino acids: CASRLQGRDGYTF. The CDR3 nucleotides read TGTGCCAGCAGACTGCAGGGCCGGGATGGCTACACCTTC.

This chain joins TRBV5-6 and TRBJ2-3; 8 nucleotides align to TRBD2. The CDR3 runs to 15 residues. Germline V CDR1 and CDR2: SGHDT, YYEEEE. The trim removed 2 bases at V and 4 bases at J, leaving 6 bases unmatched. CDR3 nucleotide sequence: TGTGCCAGCAGCTTTGGGGCGGGAGGTGCAGATACGCAGTATTTT. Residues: CASSFGAGGADTQYF.

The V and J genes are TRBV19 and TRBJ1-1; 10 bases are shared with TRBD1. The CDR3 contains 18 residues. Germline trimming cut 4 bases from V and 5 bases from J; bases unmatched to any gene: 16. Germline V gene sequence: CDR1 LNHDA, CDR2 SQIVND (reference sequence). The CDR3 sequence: CASSNNPVWDRGRTEAFF. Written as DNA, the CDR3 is TGTGCCAGTAGTAATAACCCAGTTTGGGACAGGGGCCGAACTGAAGCTTTCTTT.

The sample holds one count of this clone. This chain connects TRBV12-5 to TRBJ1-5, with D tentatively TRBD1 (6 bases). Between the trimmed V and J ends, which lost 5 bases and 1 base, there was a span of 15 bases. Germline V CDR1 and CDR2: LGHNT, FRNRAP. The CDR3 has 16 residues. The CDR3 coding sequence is TGTGCTAGTGGTCCGGGCGGGGGACAAAGCAATCAGCCCCAGCATTTT. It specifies CASGPGGGQSNQPQHF.

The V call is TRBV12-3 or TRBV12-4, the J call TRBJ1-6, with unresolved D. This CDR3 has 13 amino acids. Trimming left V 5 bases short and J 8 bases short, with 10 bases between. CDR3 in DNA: TGTGCCAGCAGTCCGAGTCGGGATTCACCCCTCCACTTT. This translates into CASSPSRDSPLHF.

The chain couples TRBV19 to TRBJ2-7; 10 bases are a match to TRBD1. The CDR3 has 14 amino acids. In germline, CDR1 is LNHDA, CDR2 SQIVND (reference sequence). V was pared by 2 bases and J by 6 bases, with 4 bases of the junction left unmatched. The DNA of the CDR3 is TGTGCCAGTAGTATATTGACAGGGGGCGGCGAGCAGTACTTC. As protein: CASSILTGGGEQYF.